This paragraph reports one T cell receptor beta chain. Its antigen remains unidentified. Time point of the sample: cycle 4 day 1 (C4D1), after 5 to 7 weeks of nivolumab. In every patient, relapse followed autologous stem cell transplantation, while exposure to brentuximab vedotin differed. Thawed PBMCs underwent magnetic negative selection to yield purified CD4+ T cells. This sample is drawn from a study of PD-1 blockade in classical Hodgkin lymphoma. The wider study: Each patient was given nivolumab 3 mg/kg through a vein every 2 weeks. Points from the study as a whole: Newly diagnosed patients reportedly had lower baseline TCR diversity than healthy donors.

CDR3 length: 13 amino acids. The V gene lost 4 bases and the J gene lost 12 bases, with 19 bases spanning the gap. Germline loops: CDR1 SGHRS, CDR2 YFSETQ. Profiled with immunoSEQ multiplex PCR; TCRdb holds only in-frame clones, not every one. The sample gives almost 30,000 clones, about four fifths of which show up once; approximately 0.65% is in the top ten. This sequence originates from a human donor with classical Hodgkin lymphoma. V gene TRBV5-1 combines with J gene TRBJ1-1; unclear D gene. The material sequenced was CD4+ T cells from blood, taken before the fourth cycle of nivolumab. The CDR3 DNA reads TGCGCCAGCAGCCTGACTGACCGACTCCACACTTTCTTT. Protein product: CASSLTDRLHTFF.